The rows below give T cell receptor beta chains drawn from one sample of a study of Graves' ophthalmopathy and Graves' hyperthyroidism. TCRdb recomputed calls from the multiplex PCR reads with MiXCR, one row per CDR3 protein. The sample includes approximately 1.2 million distinct CDR3 sequences, less than 45% of them seen just once. Sequencing input: peripheral blood or thyroid tissue (not recorded which). The origin of the receptors is an adult man with Graves' hyperthyroidism. The CDR3 runs from the conserved cysteine through the conserved F or W. A D gene is named only where the DNA matches it firmly. Size values are once, few and many counts, or a class for expanded clones, and some rows have none.

j_gene	v_gene	d_gene	abundance	CDR3nt	CDR3aa
TRBJ2-7	TRBV5-1	-	many	TGCGCCAGCAGCTTTGGGAGGGACAGAACCTACGAGCAGTACTTC	CASSFGRDRTYEQYF
TRBJ1-1	TRBV29-1	-	many	TGCAGCGTTGAAGCATCAGGAGCTGAAGCTTTCTTT	CSVEASGAEAFF
TRBJ2-7	TRBV20-1	-	few	TGCAGTGCTAGACAGCAGGAGGCCGAACTCTACGAGCAGTACTTC	CSARQQEAELYEQYF
TRBJ2-6	TRBV7-2	TRBD1	-	TGTGCCAGCAGCGAACAAGGGACAGACACTGAAGCTTTC	CASSEQGTDTEAF
TRBJ2-5	TRBV20-1	-	-	TGCAGTGCCCGAATGGGCCGAGAGACCCAGTACTTC	CSARMGRETQYF
TRBJ1-1	TRBV11-2	-	many	TGTGCCAGCGCCTCCACGAACACTGAAGCTTTCTTT	CASASTNTEAFF
TRBJ2-7	TRBV20-1	TRBD1	few	TGCAGTGCTTCGGGGGGACAGGGGGCTTTCGACGAGCAGTACTTC	CSASGGQGAFDEQYF
TRBJ2-7	TRBV7-2	-	-	TGTGCCAGCAGCACCGAGCCCGAGGGCGAGCAGTACTTC	CASSTEPEGEQYF
TRBJ1-2	TRBV6-2/TRBV6-3	-	-	TGTGCCAGCATCAACAGGTCCCAGCCACCAACTATCTATGGCTACACCTTC	CASINRSQPPTIYGYTF
TRBJ2-5	TRBV29-1	TRBD1	once	TGCAGCGTATACAGGGGGACCCAGTACTTC	CSVYRGTQYF
TRBJ1-2	TRBV25-1	-	many	TGTGCCAGCAGTGTTATGGGAACTAACTATGGCTACACCTTC	CASSVMGTNYGYTF
TRBJ2-7	TRBV20-1	-	-	TGCAGTGCTAGAGTAGGGGACCCTTTTACCTACGAGCAGTACTTC	CSARVGDPFTYEQYF
TRBJ2-7	TRBV29-1	-	many	TGCAGCGTTGTAGTGGGTTCTGGAGAGCAGTACTTC	CSVVVGSGEQYF
TRBJ2-7	TRBV20-1	TRBD1	many	TGCAGTGCTAGCATTCGGACAGGCCCATCCTACGAGCAGTACTTC	CSASIRTGPSYEQYF
TRBJ2-5	TRBV9	-	-	TGTGCCAGAAGCCAAGATGCCTCAGAGGGGCAACAAGAGACCCAGTACTTC	CARSQDASEGQQETQYF
TRBJ2-5	TRBV7-9	TRBD2	many	TGTGCCAGCAGCTTAGGTACTAGCGGGGGCGACACCCAGTACTTC	CASSLGTSGGDTQYF
TRBJ2-7	TRBV7-8	-	many	TGTGCCAGCAGCTTAGCGGCAGGGCCCTACGAGCAGTACTTC	CASSLAAGPYEQYF
TRBJ1-1	TRBV10-1	-	many	TGCGCCAGCAGTGAGTCACGTTTGGCGAACACTGAAGCTTTCTTT	CASSESRLANTEAFF
TRBJ1-2	TRBV7-8	TRBD1	few	TGTGCCAGCAGCCCGACAGGGGTGGGCTATGGCTACACCTTC	CASSPTGVGYGYTF
TRBJ2-7	TRBV12-3/TRBV12-4	TRBD1	-	TGTGCCAGCAGTAGACAGGGGGCAGGATACGAGCAGTACTTC	CASSRQGAGYEQYF
TRBJ1-1	TRBV27	-	few	TGTGCCAGCAGTTCACAACAACACTCTAATCTGATCTTT	CASSSQQHSNLIF
TRBJ1-1	TRBV10-3	-	-	TGTGCCATCAGCAGAGGACCGAACACTGAAGCTTTCTTT	CAISRGPNTEAFF
TRBJ2-5	TRBV29-1	TRBD2	-	TGCAGCGTTGATTACCTAGCGGGATCGGAGCCAAGAGAGACCCAGTACTTC	CSVDYLAGSEPRETQYF
TRBJ1-2	TRBV19	TRBD1	-	TGTGCCAGTAGTAAAACCCACACCGGGACAGTGGGAAACTATGGCTACACCTTC	CASSKTHTGTVGNYGYTF
TRBJ1-2	TRBV5-1	-	many	TGCGCCAGCAGCTTGGAGGGTCAGGCCCTTTATGGCTACACCTTC	CASSLEGQALYGYTF
TRBJ1-1	TRBV7-3	-	many	TGTGCCAGCAGTACCTCTCCGGGCACTGAAGCTTTCTTT	CASSTSPGTEAFF
TRBJ2-7	TRBV5-1	TRBD1	many	TGCGCCAGCAGCTGGGACAGTTTTGGCTCCTACGAGCAGTACTTC	CASSWDSFGSYEQYF
TRBJ2-2	TRBV7-6	-	once	TGTGCCAGCAGCCGAACGATCGGGGAGCTGTTTTTT	CASSRTIGELFF
TRBJ2-7	TRBV10-3	TRBD1	many	TGTGCCATCAGTGAGAAGGACAGGGGCAGCGAGCAGTACTTC	CAISEKDRGSEQYF
TRBJ1-6	TRBV7-9	TRBD1	-	TGTGCCAGCAGCTTATCGGGACAGGTTGATTCACCCCTCCACTTT	CASSLSGQVDSPLHF
TRBJ2-7	TRBV20-1	TRBD2	-	TGCAGTGCAGCAAGCGGGAGGCCCTACGAGCAGTACTTC	CSAASGRPYEQYF
TRBJ2-7	TRBV19	TRBD1	many	TGTGCCAGTAAAGCCGGGACAGCTTACGAGCAGTACTTC	CASKAGTAYEQYF
TRBJ2-5	TRBV2	TRBD2	-	TGCGCCAGCAGACTTATAGCGGGAGGACTGAGGACCCAGTACTTC	CASRLIAGGLRTQYF
TRBJ1-2	TRBV7-9	-	-	TGTGCCAGCATCGAACAGGGAACCTATGGCTACACCTTC	CASIEQGTYGYTF
TRBJ1-2	TRBV6-6	-	few	TGTGCCAGCAGTGAAGCGAGTTGGGGGACAAGGGGCTACACCTTC	CASSEASWGTRGYTF
TRBJ2-7	TRBV4-3	-	-	TGCGCCAGCAGCCAAGGTGGGACGGGAGTTTACGAGCAGTACTTC	CASSQGGTGVYEQYF
TRBJ1-1	TRBV20-1	-	many	TGCAGTGCTAGAGATAGTGGCGGAGGGTGGGCTGAAGCTTTCTTT	CSARDSGGGWAEAFF
TRBJ1-1	TRBV7-9	TRBD1	-	TGTGCCAGCAGCTTAGCCTCAGGGGGTCTGACTGAAGCTTTCTTT	CASSLASGGLTEAFF
TRBJ1-5	TRBV2	-	many	TGTGCCAGCAGTCTGCTCAGGGAGATCGGCAATCAGCCCCAGCATTTT	CASSLLREIGNQPQHF
TRBJ2-3	TRBV21-1	-	few	TGTGCCAGCAGCAAAACAGGGTCAGATACGCAGTATTTT	CASSKTGSDTQYF
TRBJ2-7	TRBV27	TRBD2	-	TGTGCCAGCAGTCGGGCGGGGACTAGCGTCCACGAGCAGTACTTC	CASSRAGTSVHEQYF
TRBJ1-4	TRBV12-3/TRBV12-4	-	few	TGTGCCAGCAGAGTCGTAGGGGGAGCACGTCCAGTTAATGAAAAACTGTTTTTT	CASRVVGGARPVNEKLFF
TRBJ2-7	TRBV7-3	-	few	TGTGCCAGCAGCTTGTTCGCGGCACGGGACTACGAGCAGTACTTC	CASSLFAARDYEQYF
TRBJ2-7	TRBV5-6	-	few	TGTGCCAGCAGCCCCATTAGGACCCGAGTGAGCTATGAGCAGTACTTC	CASSPIRTRVSYEQYF
TRBJ2-7	TRBV7-2	TRBD2	many	TGTGCCAGCAGCTTAGCGCTTAGCGGGTTAGCCTACGAGCAGTACTTC	CASSLALSGLAYEQYF
TRBJ1-4	TRBV4-3	-	once	TGCGCCAGCAGCCAAACGGGACCAGGGGATAGAGAAAAACTGTTTTTT	CASSQTGPGDREKLFF
TRBJ2-5	TRBV29-1	TRBD2	many	TGCAACACTGGGACTAGCGGAGGAGAGACCCAGTACTTC	CNTGTSGGETQYF
TRBJ2-7	TRBV9	TRBD1	many	TGTGCCAGCAGCGTAGGTGGGACAGGCGTTACCTACGAGCAGTACTTC	CASSVGGTGVTYEQYF
TRBJ1-5	TRBV7-9	-	-	TGTGCCAGCAGTGCGGGAGACAATCAGCCCCAGCATTTT	CASSAGDNQPQHF
TRBJ2-5	TRBV9	TRBD2	-	TGTGCCAGCAGCGCCGGACTAGCGGGAACGCAAGAGACCCAGTACTTC	CASSAGLAGTQETQYF
TRBJ2-7	TRBV12-3/TRBV12-4	TRBD1	few	TGTGCCAGCAGCAACGACAGGGTCGCCGGCTACGAGCAGTACTTC	CASSNDRVAGYEQYF
TRBJ2-7	TRBV29-1	TRBD1	-	TGCAGTGTTTACCGGGACAGGGGGATGTACGAGCAGTACTTC	CSVYRDRGMYEQYF
TRBJ1-2	TRBV7-2	-	many	TGTGCCAGCAGCTTATGGACGGACTATGGCTACACCTTC	CASSLWTDYGYTF
TRBJ2-2	TRBV20-1	-	many	TGCAGTGCCCCTAGGGACACCGGGGAGCTGTTTTTT	CSAPRDTGELFF
TRBJ1-1	TRBV5-1	TRBD1	many	TGTGCCAGCAGCTTGGGAGACAGGGGCACTGAAGCTTTCTTT	CASSLGDRGTEAFF
TRBJ1-2	TRBV4-3	-	many	TGCGCCAGCAGCCAAGACCATGACTATGGCTACACCTTC	CASSQDHDYGYTF
TRBJ1-1	TRBV25-1	-	-	TGTGCCAGCAGGTTAGGGGGTAGGACCACTGAAGCTTTCTTT	CASRLGGRTTEAFF
TRBJ2-5	TRBV6-5	TRBD2	-	TGTGCCAGCAGTTGGGGACTAGCGGGGGGTGTAGAGACCCAGTACTTC	CASSWGLAGGVETQYF
TRBJ1-1	TRBV10-3	-	-	TGTGCCATCAGTGATGAAGACGGTCGCATGAACACTGAAGCTTTCTTT	CAISDEDGRMNTEAFF